A single sample gave rise to the 13 T cell receptor beta chains below, sequenced in a study of blood T cell repertoires in COVID-19. Assay used: immunoSEQ multiplex PCR; TCRdb lists only in-frame clones, some missing. The sample consists of some 140,000 clones, roughly four fifths of them appearing once. The sequencing sample was made of PBMCs or T cells enriched from blood (not recorded which). The receptors shown here come from a man aged 50 to 59 who had recovered from COVID-19.

The rearrangement joins TRBV28 to TRBJ2-1; TRBD2 matches 11 bases. V lost 9 bases and J lost 5; bases outside the gene matches: 12. This CDR3 has 16 amino acids. CDR1 and CDR2 from the germline V gene are MDHEN and SYDVKM. The CDR3: CASLTGGTSGHNEQFF. The CDR3 coding sequence is TGTGCCAGTTTGACCGGTGGGACTAGCGGTCACAATGAGCAGTTCTTC.

The J gene is TRBJ2-7, the V gene TRBV10-3; TRBD1 aligns across 9 bases. The CDR3 is 12 amino acids. Unmatched junction bases numbered 0, after V lost 4 bases and J lost 5 bases. Germline V CDR1 and CDR2: ENHRY, SYGVKD. CDR3 residues: CAISGQGDEQYF. The CDR3, as DNA: TGTGCCATCAGTGGACAGGGGGACGAGCAGTACTTC.

The chain recombines TRBV6-5 with TRBJ1-6; TRBD1 matches at 12 bases. Trimming took 8 bases from V and 9 from J; bases not matched to a gene: 5. CDR1 is MNHEY, CDR2 SVGAGI, per germline. The CDR3 is 14 amino acids. CDR3 bases: TGTGCCAGCGTGGGACAGGGGGCGGTTTCACCCCTCCACTTT. Its protein is CASVGQGAVSPLHF.

This chain links TRBV9 with TRBJ1-1; 8 nucleotides match TRBD1. V was pared by 3 bases and J by 1 base, with 2 bases of the junction left unmatched. This CDR3 has 14 amino acids. The V gene's germline CDR1 is SGDLS and CDR2 YYNGEE. The CDR3 sequence is CASSDGTGNTEAFF. CDR3 nucleotide sequence: TGTGCCAGCAGCGACGGGACAGGGAACACTGAAGCTTTCTTT.

The chain is built from TRBV29-1 and TRBJ1-2; 9 nucleotides match TRBD1. Germline CDR1 SQVTM, CDR2 ANQGSEA. The CDR3 length is 11 residues. V lost 7 bases, J lost 6 bases, and 3 bases stayed unmatched. The CDR3 DNA sequence: TGCAGCGGCCGACAGGGGGATGGCTACACCTTC. Protein sequence: CSGRQGDGYTF.

The chain recombines TRBV4-3 with TRBJ1-1; 7 bases align to TRBD1. V gave up 3 bases and J gave up 4 bases; unmatched junction bases: 5. Per germline, CDR1 LGHNA and CDR2 YSLEER. The CDR3 has 14 amino acids. CDR3 sequence reads: CASSQFSGGTEAFF. In DNA, the CDR3 is TGCGCCAGCAGCCAGTTCTCAGGGGGCACTGAAGCTTTCTTT.

The CDR3 loop is CASSHREGNEKLFF. DNA of the CDR3: TGTGCCAGCAGTCACAGGGAAGGGAATGAAAAACTGTTTTTT. The chain links TRBV7-8 to TRBJ1-4, with D possibly being TRBD1 (6 bases). The V gene lost 6 bases and the J gene lost 5 bases, with 13 bases spanning the gap. CDR3 length equals 14 residues. CDR1 is SGHVS and CDR2 is FQNEAQ in the germline V gene. Full variable domain (rest looked up from reference TRBV7-8 and TRBJ1-4): GAGVSQSPRYKVAKRGQDVALRCDPISGHVSLFWYQQALGQGPEFLTYFQNEAQLDKSGLPSDRFFAERPEGSVSTLKIQRTQQEDSAVYLCASSHREGNEKLFFGSGTQLSVL.

The V call is TRBV9, the J call TRBJ2-2; 8 nucleotides agree with TRBD1. The CDR3 runs to 13 residues. Trimming took 4 bases from V and 15 from J; bases not matched to a gene: 11. Germline CDR1 is SGDLS and CDR2 is YYNGEE. CDR3 sequence reads: CASSTTTGVGLFF. As DNA, the CDR3 is TGTGCCAGCAGCACCACGACAGGGGTGGGGTTGTTTTTT.

The chain uses TRBV29-1 and TRBJ1-1, with no clear D. This CDR3 has 14 amino acids. Germline CDR1 SQVTM, CDR2 ANQGSEA. The germline V and J ends were trimmed by 5 bases and 3 bases, with 16 bases remaining between them. The CDR3 DNA is TGCAGCGTTATGGGCCGCGCCAGGTACACTGAAGCTTTCTTT. Translation: CSVMGRARYTEAFF.

This chain joins TRBV10-3 and TRBJ1-5; unclear D gene. Germline-derived CDR1 and CDR2 are ENHRY and SYGVKD. The V and J ends lost 3 bases and 2 bases respectively, with 8 bases between them. The CDR3 contains 14 residues. Here the CDR3 reads CAISDEEGNQPQHF. CDR3 coding DNA: TGTGCCATCAGTGACGAGGAAGGCAATCAGCCCCAGCATTTT.

The chain combines TRBV5-6 with TRBJ1-2, with TRBD1 as a possible D gene (5 bases). Germline CDR1 and CDR2: SGHDT and YYEEEE. The CDR3 has 15 amino acids. V was shortened by 7 bases and J by 1 base, with 17 bases between the two germline ends. CDR3 region: CASEDRGRFNYGYTF. CDR3 in DNA: TGTGCCAGCGAGGACCGGGGGAGATTTAACTATGGCTACACCTTC.

The chain uses TRBV9 and TRBJ2-2; 7 nucleotides align to TRBD2. CDR3 size: 16 residues. Looked up from germline, CDR1 is SGDLS and CDR2 is YYNGEE. V gave up 0 bases and J gave up 5 bases; unmatched junction bases: 7. The CDR3 sequence: CASSVAHAGGTGELFF. CDR3 sequence (DNA): TGTGCCAGCAGCGTAGCCCACGCCGGGGGGACCGGGGAGCTGTTTTTT. The whole variable domain, filled in from reference TRBV9 and TRBJ2-2, reads DSGVTQTPKHLITATGQRVTLRCSPRSGDLSVYWYQQSLDQGLQFLIQYYNGEERAKGNILERFSAQQFPDLHSELNLSSLELGDSALYFCASSVAHAGGTGELFFGEGSRLTVL.

The chain couples TRBV7-6 to TRBJ1-1; D perhaps matches TRBD1 (6 bases). Trimming pared 4 bases from V and 7 bases from J, leaving 19 bases between. This CDR3 region has 15 residues. Germline lookup yields CDR1 SGHVS and CDR2 FNYEAQ. The DNA of the CDR3 is TGTGCCAGCAGCTCGTCAGGGGCCGGGGGGGGTGAAGCTTTCTTT. Translating it yields CASSSSGAGGGEAFF.